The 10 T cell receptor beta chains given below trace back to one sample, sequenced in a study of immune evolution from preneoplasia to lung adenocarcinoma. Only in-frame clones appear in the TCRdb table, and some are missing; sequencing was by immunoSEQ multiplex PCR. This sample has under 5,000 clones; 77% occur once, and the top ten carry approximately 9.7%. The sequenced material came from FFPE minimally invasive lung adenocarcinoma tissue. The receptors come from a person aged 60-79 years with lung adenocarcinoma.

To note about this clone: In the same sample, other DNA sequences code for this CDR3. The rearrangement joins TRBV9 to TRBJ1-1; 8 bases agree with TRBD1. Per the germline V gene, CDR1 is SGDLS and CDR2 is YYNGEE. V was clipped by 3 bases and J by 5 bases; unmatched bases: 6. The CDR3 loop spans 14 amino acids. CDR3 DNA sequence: TGTGCCAGCAGCGAGCAGGGGGCAGGGACTGAAGCTTTCTTT. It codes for CASSEQGAGTEAFF. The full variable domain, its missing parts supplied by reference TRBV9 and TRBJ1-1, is DSGVTQTPKHLITATGQRVTLRCSPRSGDLSVYWYQQSLDQGLQFLIQYYNGEERAKGNILERFSAQQFPDLHSELNLSSLELGDSALYFCASSEQGAGTEAFFGQGTRLTVV.

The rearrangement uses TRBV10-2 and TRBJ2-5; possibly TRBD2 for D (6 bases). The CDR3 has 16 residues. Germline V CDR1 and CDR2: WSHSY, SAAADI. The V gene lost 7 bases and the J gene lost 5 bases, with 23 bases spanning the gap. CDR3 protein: CASKPGTGGIFETQYF. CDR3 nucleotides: TGCGCCAGCAAACCCGGAACTGGCGGGATTTTCGAGACCCAGTACTTC.

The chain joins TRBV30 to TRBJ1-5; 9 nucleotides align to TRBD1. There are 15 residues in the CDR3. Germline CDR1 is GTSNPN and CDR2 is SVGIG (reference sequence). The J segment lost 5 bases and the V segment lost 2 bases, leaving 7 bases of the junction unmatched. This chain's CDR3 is CAWSYRDRVDQPQHF. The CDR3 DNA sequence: TGTGCCTGGAGTTACCGGGACAGGGTTGATCAGCCCCAGCATTTT. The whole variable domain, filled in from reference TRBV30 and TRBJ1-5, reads SQTIHQWPATLVQPVGSPLSLECTVEGTSNPNLYWYRQAAGRGLQLLFYSVGIGQISSEVPQNLSASRPQDRQFILSSKKLLLSDSGFYLCAWSYRDRVDQPQHFGDGTRLSIL.

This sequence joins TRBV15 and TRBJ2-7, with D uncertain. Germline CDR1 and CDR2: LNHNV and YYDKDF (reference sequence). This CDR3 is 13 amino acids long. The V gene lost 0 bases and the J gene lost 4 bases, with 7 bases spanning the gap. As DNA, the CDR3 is TGTGCCACCAGCAGAGAGGGTCGATACGAGCAGTACTTC. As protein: CATSREGRYEQYF.

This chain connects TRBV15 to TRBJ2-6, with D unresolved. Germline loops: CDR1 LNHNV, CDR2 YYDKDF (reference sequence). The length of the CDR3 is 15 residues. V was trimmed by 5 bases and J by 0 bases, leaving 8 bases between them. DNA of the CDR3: TGTGCCACCAGCCTTCAGAGCTCTGGGGCCAACGTCCTGACTTTC. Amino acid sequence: CATSLQSSGANVLTF.

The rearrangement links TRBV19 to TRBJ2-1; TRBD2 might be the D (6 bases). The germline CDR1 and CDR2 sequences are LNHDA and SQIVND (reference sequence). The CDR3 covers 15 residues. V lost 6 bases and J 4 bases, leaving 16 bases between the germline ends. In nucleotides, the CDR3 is TGTGCCAGTAGGGCCGGGACTGGCTGGTACAATGAGCAGTTCTTC. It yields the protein CASRAGTGWYNEQFF.

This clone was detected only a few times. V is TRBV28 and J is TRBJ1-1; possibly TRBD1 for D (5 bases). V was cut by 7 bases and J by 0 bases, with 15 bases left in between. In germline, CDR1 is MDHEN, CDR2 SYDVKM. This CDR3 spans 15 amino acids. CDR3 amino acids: CASNGRVPMNTEAFF. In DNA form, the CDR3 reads TGTGCCAGCAACGGCAGGGTACCCATGAACACTGAAGCTTTCTTT.

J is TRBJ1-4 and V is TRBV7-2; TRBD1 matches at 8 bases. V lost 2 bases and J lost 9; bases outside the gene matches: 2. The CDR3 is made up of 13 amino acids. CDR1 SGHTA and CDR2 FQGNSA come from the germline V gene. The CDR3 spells CASSLQGAQKLFF. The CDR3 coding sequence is TGTGCCAGCAGCTTACAGGGGGCGCAAAAACTGTTTTTT.

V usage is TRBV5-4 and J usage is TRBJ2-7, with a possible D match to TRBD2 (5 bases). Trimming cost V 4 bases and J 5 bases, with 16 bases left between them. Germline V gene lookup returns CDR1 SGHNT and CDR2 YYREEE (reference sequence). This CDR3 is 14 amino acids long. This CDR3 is CASSRDPGTHEQYF. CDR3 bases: TGTGCCAGCAGCCGGGATCCGGGTACCCACGAGCAGTACTTC.

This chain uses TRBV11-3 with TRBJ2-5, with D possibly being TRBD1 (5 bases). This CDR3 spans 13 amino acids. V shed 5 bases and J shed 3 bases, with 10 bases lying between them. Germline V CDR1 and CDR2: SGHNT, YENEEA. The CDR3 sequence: CASSPQGEETQYF. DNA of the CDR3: TGTGCCAGCAGCCCCCAAGGGGAAGAGACCCAGTACTTC.